These T cell receptor beta chains were read from a single sample in a study of OX40 agonist ivuxolimab in advanced cancers. Sequencing used immunoSEQ multiplex PCR; TCRdb keeps in-frame clones, though not all of them. The table lists about 72,000 clones, less than 90% of them singletons. The sample consisted of CD4+ or CD8+ T cells sorted from blood, taken in a trial of the OX40 agonist ivuxolimab. All receptors come from an adult with an advanced solid tumor such as melanoma, head and neck, liver or kidney cancer. CDR3s include the opening cysteine and the closing phenylalanine or tryptophan. The D gene is left open where the match is weak. Expanded clones get a size class; other rows say once, few or many, or leave the size out.

v_gene	abundance	j_gene	len	d_gene	CDR3aa	CDR3nt
TRBV7-8	.	TRBJ1-1	19	TRBD1	CARIARDRGVSVVRTEAFF	TGTGCCAGAATAGCCCGGGACAGGGGGGTCAGTGTGGTTAGGACTGAAGCTTTCTTT
TRBV10-2	.	TRBJ2-7	16	TRBD2	CASSLGLAGGSYEQYF	TGCGCCAGCAGCCTCGGACTAGCGGGAGGTTCCTACGAGCAGTACTTC
TRBV7-2	.	TRBJ2-1	17	.	CASSLTHMLSSYNEQFF	TGTGCCAGCAGCTTAACCCATATGTTGAGCTCCTACAATGAGCAGTTCTTC
TRBV6-1	.	TRBJ1-2	14	TRBD1	CASRGGQGRGGYTF	TGTGCCAGCAGAGGCGGACAGGGGCGCGGAGGCTACACCTTC
TRBV10-3	.	TRBJ1-1	13	.	CAILRAIGAEAFF	TGTGCCATCTTGAGGGCGATAGGTGCTGAAGCTTTCTTT
TRBV2	few	TRBJ1-1	13	.	CASTYKTSTEAFF	TGTGCCAGCACCTACAAGACGAGCACTGAAGCTTTCTTT
TRBV6-6	.	TRBJ2-4	16	.	CASSRHKGHAKNIQYF	TGTGCCAGCAGCAGACACAAAGGGCATGCCAAAAACATTCAGTACTTC
TRBV4-1	.	TRBJ2-3	17	.	CASSQEGLRDPPDTQYF	TGCGCCAGCAGCCAAGAGGGCCTGAGGGACCCCCCAGATACGCAGTATTTT
TRBV15	once	TRBJ1-1	16	.	CATSRPPGRGVTEAFF	TGTGCCACCAGCAGACCTCCCGGACGGGGGGTCACTGAAGCTTTCTTT
TRBV2	few	TRBJ1-1	14	.	CASSRREGTAEAFF	TGTGCCAGCAGTCGACGGGAAGGGACTGCTGAAGCTTTCTTT
TRBV6-1	once	TRBJ2-1	12	.	CASKIPYNEQFF	TGTGCCAGCAAGATCCCCTACAATGAGCAGTTCTTC
TRBV6-4	.	TRBJ2-5	15	.	CASSPGSRGGETQYF	TGTGCCAGCAGCCCGGGAAGTAGAGGTGGAGAGACCCAGTACTTC
TRBV5-1	.	TRBJ2-7	13	TRBD1	CASSLGQGLEQYF	TGCGCCAGCAGCTTGGGACAGGGGCTCGAGCAGTACTTC
TRBV30	.	TRBJ1-4	14	.	CAWSVRTTNEKLFF	TGTGCCTGGAGTGTACGGACAACTAATGAAAAACTGTTTTTT
TRBV13	.	TRBJ2-7	14	.	CASSTTGIVNEQYF	TGTGCCAGCAGTACTACAGGGATCGTAAACGAGCAGTACTTC
TRBV5-1	.	TRBJ1-1	15	TRBD1	CASSPTGQSHSEAFF	TGCGCCAGCAGCCCTACGGGACAGTCTCATTCTGAAGCTTTCTTT
TRBV9	.	TRBJ1-1	14	.	CASSFRLTNTEAFF	TGTGCCAGCAGCTTTAGACTGACGAACACTGAAGCTTTCTTT
TRBV5-1	.	TRBJ2-7	14	TRBD2	CASSLGTSGYEQYF	TGCGCCAGCAGCTTGGGGACTAGCGGTTACGAGCAGTACTTC
TRBV15	.	TRBJ1-2	14	TRBD1	CATSSRITGEGYTF	TGTGCCACCAGCAGCAGGATAACAGGGGAAGGCTACACCTTC
TRBV5-1	.	TRBJ1-6	13	.	CASSVAGVSPLHF	TGCGCCAGCAGCGTCGCGGGGGTCTCACCCCTCCACTTT
TRBV9	.	TRBJ2-1	15	.	CASSVYDASWDEQFF	TGTGCCAGCAGCGTATACGACGCCTCTTGGGATGAGCAGTTCTTC
TRBV11-1	.	TRBJ2-2	16	.	CASRWVRGPNTGELFF	TGTGCCAGCCGGTGGGTACGGGGGCCGAACACCGGGGAGCTGTTTTTT
TRBV6-4	.	TRBJ1-1	14	.	CASSADGGVTEAFF	TGTGCCAGCAGCGCGGACGGCGGGGTCACTGAAGCTTTCTTT
TRBV27	.	TRBJ2-3	15	.	CASCAQDCRTDTQYF	TGTGCCAGCTGCGCGCAGGACTGTCGCACAGATACGCAGTATTTT
TRBV28	.	TRBJ2-1	18	.	CASNSKNLGEWSYNEQFF	TGTGCCAGCAATTCTAAAAATTTGGGGGAGTGGTCCTACAATGAGCAGTTCTTC
TRBV6-1	.	TRBJ2-1	13	.	CASSALGGIEQFF	TGTGCCAGCAGTGCCTTAGGGGGGATTGAGCAGTTCTTC
TRBV5-8	.	TRBJ1-1	15	TRBD1	CASSTRGPRYTEAFF	TGTGCCAGCAGCACGAGGGGGCCCAGATACACTGAAGCTTTCTTT